The 13 T cell receptor beta chains reported below all come from one sample, sequenced in a study of OX40 agonist ivuxolimab in advanced cancers. Generated by immunoSEQ multiplex PCR, the TCRdb table keeps only in-frame clones and is missing some. The sample includes some 19,000 clones, approximately 86% seen only once; the top ten take roughly 50%. The specimen comprised CD4+ or CD8+ T cells sorted from blood, sampled in a trial of the OX40 agonist ivuxolimab. All receptors derive from an adult with an advanced solid tumor such as melanoma, head and neck, liver or kidney cancer.

This chain joins TRBV23-1 and TRBJ1-1; TRBD1 matches 7 bases. TRBV23-1 is placed among ORFs of uncertain function. The CDR3 is 17 residues long. The V and J ends lost 6 bases and 1 base, in that order; junction bases with no gene match: 14. CDR3 sequence: CASSQESNEGANTEAFF. Written as DNA, the CDR3 is TGCGCCAGCAGCCAAGAGTCGAATGAGGGGGCGAACACTGAAGCTTTCTTT.

The gene calls are TRBV6-5 and TRBJ2-2; 9 bases agree with TRBD1. Germline CDR1 and CDR2: MNHEY and SVGAGI. Trimming took 2 bases from V and 4 from J; bases not matched to a gene: 5. CDR3 length equals 16 residues. CDR3 loop: CASSYRDRATTGELFF. Written as DNA, the CDR3 is TGTGCCAGCAGTTACCGGGACAGGGCGACCACCGGGGAGCTGTTTTTT.

J is TRBJ2-1 and V is TRBV7-9; TRBD2 matches 10 bases. Germline lookup yields CDR1 SEHNR and CDR2 FQNEAQ (reference sequence). J lost 7 bases, V lost 5 bases, and 2 bases had no gene match. CDR3 length equals 13 residues. Here the CDR3 reads CASSTGLANEQFF. The CDR3 region has the DNA TGTGCCAGCAGCACGGGACTAGCGAATGAGCAGTTCTTC.

The chain is built from TRBV27 and TRBJ1-4, with D unclear. The CDR3 spans 15 residues. Trimming stripped 7 bases from V and 0 bases from J, with 12 bases between. CDR1 and CDR2 (germline): MNHEY, SMNVEV (reference sequence). The CDR3 coding sequence is TGTGCCAGCATTCAAAGACCGACAACTAATGAAAAACTGTTTTTT. Protein product: CASIQRPTTNEKLFF.

The gene calls are TRBV7-2 and TRBJ2-3, with 9 bases that match TRBD2. This CDR3 contains 17 residues. Germline V gene data show CDR1 as SGHTA and CDR2 as FQGNSA. V lost 1 base to trimming and J lost 2 bases; unmatched junction nucleotides: 7. This CDR3 reads CASSLERGDTYTDTQYF. CDR3 coding DNA: TGTGCCAGCAGCTTAGAGCGGGGGGACACCTACACAGATACGCAGTATTTT.

The V gene is TRBV28, the J gene TRBJ2-1; 7 bases are shared with TRBD1. CDR1 is MDHEN, CDR2 SYDVKM, per germline. Trimming removed 8 bases from V and 12 bases from J; junction bases left unmatched: 13. The CDR3 is 13 residues long. The CDR3 DNA reads as TGTGCCAGCGGAGGACAGGCTGGTCCTGCGCAGTTCTTC. It codes for CASGGQAGPAQFF.

V is TRBV7-2 and J is TRBJ2-7; 10 nucleotides match TRBD1. CDR1 is SGHTA, CDR2 FQGNSA, per germline. The V segment lost 5 bases and the J segment 3 bases; nucleotides outside the gene matches: 10. The CDR3 runs 16 residues. This CDR3 reads CASSPGTGAGNYEQYF. The DNA of the CDR3 is TGTGCCAGCAGCCCGGGGACAGGGGCAGGCAACTACGAGCAGTACTTC.

This clone is judged medium-sized (0.01 to 0.1%). This chain connects TRBV2 to TRBJ1-1; no clear D gene. This CDR3 region has 11 residues. V was cut by 0 bases and J by 7 bases, with 3 bases left in between. The germline gives CDR1 SNHLY, CDR2 FYNNEI. The CDR3 here is CASSEAYEAFF. DNA for the CDR3: TGTGCCAGCAGTGAAGCGTATGAAGCTTTCTTT.

This rearrangement joins TRBV4-1 to TRBJ2-7, with D perhaps TRBD1 (5 bases). Looked up from germline, CDR1 is MGHRA and CDR2 is YSYEKL. V lost 0 bases to trimming and J lost 3 bases, with 9 bases between them. This CDR3 spans 14 amino acids. The CDR3 reads CASSQDSRVYEQYF. As DNA, the CDR3 is TGCGCCAGCAGCCAAGACTCCAGGGTCTACGAGCAGTACTTC.

The genes are TRBV2 and TRBJ2-7; D may be TRBD2 (5 bases). The V gene's germline CDR1 is SNHLY and CDR2 FYNNEI. The V end lost 6 bases, the J end lost 5 bases, and 17 bases lay between the germline ends. The CDR3 is made up of 14 amino acids. CDR3 nucleotide sequence: TGTGCCAGCAGCCCTGGAGGACTCCGCCACGAGCAGTACTTC. Protein sequence: CASSPGGLRHEQYF.

This chain uses TRBV10-3 with TRBJ1-5, with 8 bases that match TRBD1. This CDR3 region has 15 residues. The V segment lost 2 bases and the J segment 4 bases; nucleotides outside the gene matches: 4. Germline lookup yields CDR1 ENHRY and CDR2 SYGVKD. The CDR3 DNA reads TGTGCCATCAGTGAGGGGACAGGTGGGAATCAGCCCCAGCATTTT. Its protein product is CAISEGTGGNQPQHF.

The CDR3 here is CASSIGTGMDTEAFF. For the CDR3, the DNA is TGTGCCAGTAGTATAGGTACAGGGATGGACACTGAAGCTTTCTTT. This sequence joins TRBV19 and TRBJ1-1, with D possibly being TRBD1 (6 bases). V lost 1 base, J lost 3 bases, and 12 bases lay in between. The CDR3 consists of 15 residues. Germline loops: CDR1 LNHDA, CDR2 SQIVND (reference sequence). Full variable domain (remainder filled in from reference TRBV19 and TRBJ1-1): DGGITQSPKYLFRKEGQNVTLSCEQNLNHDAMYWYRQDPGQGLRLIYYSQIVNDFQKGDIAEGYSVSREKKESFPLTVTSAQKNPTAFYLCASSIGTGMDTEAFFGQGTRLTVV.

This clone is a singleton in its sample. The V gene is TRBV4-3, the J gene TRBJ2-5, with TRBD2 matching over 10 bases. The CDR3 runs to 17 residues. CDR1 is LGHNA, CDR2 YSLEER, per germline. V trimming: 3 bases; J trimming: 4 bases; junction bases outside the gene matches: 11. As DNA, the CDR3 is TGCGCCAGCAGCCACAGTCCTAGCGGGGGAGTCGGAGAGACCCAGTACTTC. Its translation is CASSHSPSGGVGETQYF.